These 14 T cell receptor beta chains originate from one sample sequenced in a study of response to subunit inactivated influenza vaccine (dated by TCRdb to between 2017 and 2018). Preparation of the library involved RT-PCR. The listed sequencing device is Illumina HiSeq 2500. In-frame beta chains were kept once TCRdb had trimmed the public reads at Q25 with fastp and called clones with MiXCR. Each entry is one CDR3 protein sequence, shown with its most common DNA and genes. The sample profile shows about 190,000 distinct CDR3 sequences; approximately 15% of them were found once. The top ten clones comprise approximately 24% of the sample. Sample: CD8+ T cells sorted from PBMCs, taken around 5 days after vaccination. The receptors here all came from a man in his fifties who received an inactivated influenza vaccine. Donor details come from another sample of the same person, matched by shared clones.

Only a few counts were recorded for this clonotype. The rearrangement links TRBV10-3 to TRBJ2-5, with 7 bases that match TRBD2. Trimming at V came to 0 bases and at J to 2 bases, leaving 3 bases not matched to a gene. This CDR3 is built from 15 residues. Germline CDR1 ENHRY, CDR2 SYGVKD. This CDR3 is CAISESSSGQETQYF. The DNA for the CDR3 is TGTGCCATCAGTGAGTCTTCTAGCGGACAAGAGACCCAGTACTTC.

This clonotype was seen ten or more times. The DNA of the CDR3 is TGTGCCAGCAGTTTAGTGGGGGGCCGGGAGACCCAGTACTTC. It translates to CASSLVGGRETQYF. The rearrangement joins TRBV12-3 or TRBV12-4 to TRBJ2-5; D might be TRBD1 or TRBD2, each matching 6 bases. Between the trimmed V and J ends, which lost 1 base and 5 bases, there was a span of 11 bases. The CDR3 runs to 14 residues.

This clonotype was seen more than once but under ten times. The chain couples TRBV5-1 to TRBJ2-7; possibly TRBD2 for D (6 bases). The germline V gene has CDR1 SGHRS and CDR2 YFSETQ. The germline V and J ends were trimmed by 4 bases and 4 bases, with 15 bases remaining between them. This CDR3 region has 14 residues. CDR3 protein: CASSQDGGWYEQYF. Written as DNA, the CDR3 is TGCGCCAGCAGCCAGGACGGGGGTTGGTACGAGCAGTACTTC.

The J gene is TRBJ2-3, the V gene TRBV3-1; D uncertain. Trimming took off 3 bases at V and 0 bases at J, with 7 bases between the two ends. Germline loops: CDR1 LGHDT, CDR2 YNNKEL (reference sequence). The CDR3 is 14 residues long. The CDR3 spells CASSQEISTDTQYF. The CDR3 DNA sequence: TGTGCCAGCAGCCAGGAGATTAGCACAGATACGCAGTATTTT.

The CDR3 protein is CASSLSGFSEQYF. The DNA for the CDR3 is TGCGCCAGCAGCCTATCAGGGTTTTCCGAGCAGTACTTC. The chain recombines TRBV4-3 with TRBJ2-7; tentative D call: TRBD1 (5 bases). Looked up from germline, CDR1 is LGHNA and CDR2 is YSLEER. Trimming pared 4 bases from V and 6 bases from J, leaving 13 bases between. The CDR3 spans 13 residues.

This clonotype was observed a few times. The V and J genes are TRBV21-1 and TRBJ2-7; the table's D call, TRBD1, has no DNA check behind it. TRBV21-1 is reported as a pseudogene. The CDR3 runs to 13 residues. Written as DNA, the CDR3 is TGTGCCAGCAGAGGCGGGTCCCCCCTCGAGCAGTACTTC. This encodes CASRGGSPLEQYF.

The chain carries TRBV20-1 and TRBJ2-7; TRBD2 matches 8 bases. CDR3 length: 13 amino acids. Germline CDR1 and CDR2: DFQATT and SNEGSKA (reference sequence). Germline trimming cut 5 bases from V and 0 bases from J; bases unmatched to any gene: 3. The CDR3 reads CSAQSGSSYEQYF. CDR3 sequence (DNA): TGCAGTGCTCAGAGCGGGAGCTCCTACGAGCAGTACTTC.

This clonotype was detected only a few times. The rearrangement links TRBV27 to TRBJ1-2; the D gene is possibly TRBD1 (5 bases). CDR3 size: 13 residues. V was clipped by 3 bases and J by 4 bases, with 9 bases between them. The germline CDR1 and CDR2 sequences are MNHEY and SMNVEV (reference sequence). CDR3 DNA: TGTGCCAGCAGTTTTGGTCAGGGCTATGGCTACACCTTC. Its protein is CASSFGQGYGYTF.

The rearrangement joins TRBV6-2 or TRBV6-3 to TRBJ2-1, with 11 bases matching TRBD2. This CDR3 is 17 amino acids long. Germline CDR1 reads MNHEY; CDR2 reads SVGEGT. Germline trimming cut 2 bases from V and 0 bases from J; bases unmatched to any gene: 3. This chain's CDR3 is CASSYPTSGGSYNEQFF. DNA of the CDR3: TGTGCCAGCAGTTACCCTACTAGCGGGGGCTCCTACAATGAGCAGTTCTTC.

This clonotype was seen ten or more times. The chain is built from TRBV9 and TRBJ2-2; 9 bases match TRBD1. The CDR3 contains 17 residues. Trimming cost V 2 bases and J 3 bases; bases outside gene matches: 8. Germline V gives CDR1 SGDLS, CDR2 YYNGEE. CDR3 in DNA: TGTGCCAGCAGCGTTCGACGACAGGGGGGGGACACCGGGGAGCTGTTTTTT. Translating gives CASSVRRQGGDTGELFF. Full variable domain (outside the CDR3, taken from reference TRBV9 and TRBJ2-2): DSGVTQTPKHLITATGQRVTLRCSPRSGDLSVYWYQQSLDQGLQFLIQYYNGEERAKGNILERFSAQQFPDLHSELNLSSLELGDSALYFCASSVRRQGGDTGELFFGEGSRLTVL.

The chain employs TRBV3-1 and TRBJ2-7; no firm D call. Trimming stripped 1 base from V and 4 bases from J, with 8 bases between. Germline CDR1 is LGHDT and CDR2 is YNNKEL (reference sequence). The CDR3 consists of 13 residues. The CDR3 loop is CASSQVADYEQYF. CDR3 DNA sequence: TGTGCCAGCAGCCAAGTAGCAGATTACGAGCAGTACTTC.

V usage is TRBV13 and J usage is TRBJ1-1, with D possibly matching TRBD1 (5 bases). Trimming left V 2 bases short and J 0 bases short, with 10 bases between. Germline V gives CDR1 PRHDT, CDR2 FYEKMQ (reference sequence). This CDR3 is 15 amino acids long. The CDR3, as DNA: TGTGCCAGCAGCTTATACAGAGGGGTGAACACTGAAGCTTTCTTT. It specifies CASSLYRGVNTEAFF.

This clonotype was counted only a few times. The chain is built from TRBV5-6 and TRBJ2-7, with a weak D call TRBD2 (6 bases). The germline V gene has CDR1 SGHDT and CDR2 YYEEEE. CDR3 length: 17 amino acids. Trimming removed 0 bases from V and 0 bases from J, with 16 bases in between. Here the CDR3 reads CASSLDPFSGFSYEQYF. CDR3 DNA: TGTGCCAGCAGCTTGGACCCCTTCAGCGGGTTCTCCTACGAGCAGTACTTC.

This chain connects TRBV19 to TRBJ2-1, with D perhaps matching TRBD2 (6 bases). CDR1 is LNHDA and CDR2 is SQIVND in the germline V gene (reference sequence). The CDR3 runs 17 residues. Between the trimmed V and J ends, which lost 9 bases and 7 bases, there was a span of 28 bases. This CDR3 reads CASRILLVNGSMNEQFF. The CDR3 region has the DNA TGTGCCAGCCGTATCCTCCTGGTTAACGGGAGTATGAATGAGCAGTTCTTC. Using reference TRBV19 and TRBJ2-1 for the parts outside the CDR3, the full variable domain is DGGITQSPKYLFRKEGQNVTLSCEQNLNHDAMYWYRQDPGQGLRLIYYSQIVNDFQKGDIAEGYSVSREKKESFPLTVTSAQKNPTAFYLCASRILLVNGSMNEQFFGPGTRLTVL.